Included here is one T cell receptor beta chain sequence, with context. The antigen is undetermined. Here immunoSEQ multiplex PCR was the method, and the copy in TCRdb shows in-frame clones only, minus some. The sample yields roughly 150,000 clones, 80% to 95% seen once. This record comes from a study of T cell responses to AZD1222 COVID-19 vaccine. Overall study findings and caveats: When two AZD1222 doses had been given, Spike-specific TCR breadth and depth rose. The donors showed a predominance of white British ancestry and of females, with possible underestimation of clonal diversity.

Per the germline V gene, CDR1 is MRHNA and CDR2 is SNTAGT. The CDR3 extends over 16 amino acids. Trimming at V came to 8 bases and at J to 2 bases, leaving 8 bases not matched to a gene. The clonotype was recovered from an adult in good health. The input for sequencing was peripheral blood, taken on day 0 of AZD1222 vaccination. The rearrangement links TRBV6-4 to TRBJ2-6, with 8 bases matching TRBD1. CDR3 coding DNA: TGTGCCAGCGGGGAAAACAGGGGGACTGGGGCCAACGTCCTGACTTTC. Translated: CASGENRGTGANVLTF.